The T cell receptor (beta chain) under discussion was sequenced for a study of cytomegalovirus exposure and HLA in healthy donors. Findings and caveats of the study: The study found most TCR sequences rare, yet found some public TCRs in many donors.

Trimming removed 0 bases from V and 3 bases from J, with 8 bases in between. CDR1 is MRHNA, CDR2 SNTAGT, per germline. There are 15 residues in the CDR3. With 60 Vbeta and 13 Jbeta primers, the PCR was carried out. The table came from immunoSEQ multiplex PCR; TCRdb's copy has only in-frame clones and leaves some out. In total, the table holds some 72,000 clones. As concerns this clone: Its antigen remains unknown.

The sequencing sample was made of PBMCs. The chain uses TRBV6-4 and TRBJ2-2; perhaps TRBD2 as D (6 bases). The clonotype originates from a boy aged 10-17 years in good health and CMV-seronegative. The CDR3 loop is CASSDSAGYTGELFF. The DNA for the CDR3 is TGTGCCAGCAGTGACTCCGCGGGGTACACCGGGGAGCTGTTTTTT.